This T cell receptor beta chain derives from a study of cytomegalovirus exposure and HLA in healthy donors. Findings and caveats of the study: Later genetic work tied a missense DCLRE1C variant to beta-chain V and J trimming.

The PCR was carried out with 60 Vbeta primers and 13 Jbeta primers. The assay was immunoSEQ multiplex PCR, and TCRdb's table has in-frame clones only and misses some. The table lists hundreds of thousands of clones, 70% to 85% of them singletons. With regard to this clone: The antigen is unknown.

Trimming stripped 1 base from V and 6 bases from J, with 11 bases between. The CDR3 spans 14 residues. Per the germline V gene, CDR1 is SGHRS and CDR2 is YFSETQ. V is TRBV5-1 and J is TRBJ1-5; D possibly corresponds to TRBD1 (5 bases). Sequenced input: PBMCs. This TCR derives from an older woman in good health and CMV-seropositive. DNA of the CDR3: TGCGCCAGCAGCTTGACAGGTGTAGGTCAGCCCCAGCATTTT. Protein sequence: CASSLTGVGQPQHF. The variable domain in full, completed from reference TRBV5-1 and TRBJ1-5, reads KAGVTQTPRYLIKTRGQQVTLSCSPISGHRSVSWYQQTPGQGLQFLFEYFSETQRNKGNFPGRFSGRQFSNSRSEMNVSTLELGDSALYLCASSLTGVGQPQHFGDGTRLSIL.